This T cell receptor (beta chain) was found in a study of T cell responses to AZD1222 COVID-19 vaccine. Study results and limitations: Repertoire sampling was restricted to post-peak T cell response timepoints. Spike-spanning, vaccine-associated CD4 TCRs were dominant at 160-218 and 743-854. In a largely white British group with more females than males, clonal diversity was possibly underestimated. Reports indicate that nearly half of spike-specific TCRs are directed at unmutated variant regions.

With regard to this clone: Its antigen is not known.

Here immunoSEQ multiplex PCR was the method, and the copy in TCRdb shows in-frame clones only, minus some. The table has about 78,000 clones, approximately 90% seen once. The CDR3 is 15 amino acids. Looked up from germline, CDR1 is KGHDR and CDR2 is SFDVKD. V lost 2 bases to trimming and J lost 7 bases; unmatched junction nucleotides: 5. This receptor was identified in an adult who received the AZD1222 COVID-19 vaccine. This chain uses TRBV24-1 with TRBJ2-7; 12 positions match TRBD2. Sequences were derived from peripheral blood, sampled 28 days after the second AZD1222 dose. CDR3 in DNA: TGTGCCACCAGTGATTCTGGACTAGCGGGAAGGGAGCAGTACTTC. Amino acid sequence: CATSDSGLAGREQYF.